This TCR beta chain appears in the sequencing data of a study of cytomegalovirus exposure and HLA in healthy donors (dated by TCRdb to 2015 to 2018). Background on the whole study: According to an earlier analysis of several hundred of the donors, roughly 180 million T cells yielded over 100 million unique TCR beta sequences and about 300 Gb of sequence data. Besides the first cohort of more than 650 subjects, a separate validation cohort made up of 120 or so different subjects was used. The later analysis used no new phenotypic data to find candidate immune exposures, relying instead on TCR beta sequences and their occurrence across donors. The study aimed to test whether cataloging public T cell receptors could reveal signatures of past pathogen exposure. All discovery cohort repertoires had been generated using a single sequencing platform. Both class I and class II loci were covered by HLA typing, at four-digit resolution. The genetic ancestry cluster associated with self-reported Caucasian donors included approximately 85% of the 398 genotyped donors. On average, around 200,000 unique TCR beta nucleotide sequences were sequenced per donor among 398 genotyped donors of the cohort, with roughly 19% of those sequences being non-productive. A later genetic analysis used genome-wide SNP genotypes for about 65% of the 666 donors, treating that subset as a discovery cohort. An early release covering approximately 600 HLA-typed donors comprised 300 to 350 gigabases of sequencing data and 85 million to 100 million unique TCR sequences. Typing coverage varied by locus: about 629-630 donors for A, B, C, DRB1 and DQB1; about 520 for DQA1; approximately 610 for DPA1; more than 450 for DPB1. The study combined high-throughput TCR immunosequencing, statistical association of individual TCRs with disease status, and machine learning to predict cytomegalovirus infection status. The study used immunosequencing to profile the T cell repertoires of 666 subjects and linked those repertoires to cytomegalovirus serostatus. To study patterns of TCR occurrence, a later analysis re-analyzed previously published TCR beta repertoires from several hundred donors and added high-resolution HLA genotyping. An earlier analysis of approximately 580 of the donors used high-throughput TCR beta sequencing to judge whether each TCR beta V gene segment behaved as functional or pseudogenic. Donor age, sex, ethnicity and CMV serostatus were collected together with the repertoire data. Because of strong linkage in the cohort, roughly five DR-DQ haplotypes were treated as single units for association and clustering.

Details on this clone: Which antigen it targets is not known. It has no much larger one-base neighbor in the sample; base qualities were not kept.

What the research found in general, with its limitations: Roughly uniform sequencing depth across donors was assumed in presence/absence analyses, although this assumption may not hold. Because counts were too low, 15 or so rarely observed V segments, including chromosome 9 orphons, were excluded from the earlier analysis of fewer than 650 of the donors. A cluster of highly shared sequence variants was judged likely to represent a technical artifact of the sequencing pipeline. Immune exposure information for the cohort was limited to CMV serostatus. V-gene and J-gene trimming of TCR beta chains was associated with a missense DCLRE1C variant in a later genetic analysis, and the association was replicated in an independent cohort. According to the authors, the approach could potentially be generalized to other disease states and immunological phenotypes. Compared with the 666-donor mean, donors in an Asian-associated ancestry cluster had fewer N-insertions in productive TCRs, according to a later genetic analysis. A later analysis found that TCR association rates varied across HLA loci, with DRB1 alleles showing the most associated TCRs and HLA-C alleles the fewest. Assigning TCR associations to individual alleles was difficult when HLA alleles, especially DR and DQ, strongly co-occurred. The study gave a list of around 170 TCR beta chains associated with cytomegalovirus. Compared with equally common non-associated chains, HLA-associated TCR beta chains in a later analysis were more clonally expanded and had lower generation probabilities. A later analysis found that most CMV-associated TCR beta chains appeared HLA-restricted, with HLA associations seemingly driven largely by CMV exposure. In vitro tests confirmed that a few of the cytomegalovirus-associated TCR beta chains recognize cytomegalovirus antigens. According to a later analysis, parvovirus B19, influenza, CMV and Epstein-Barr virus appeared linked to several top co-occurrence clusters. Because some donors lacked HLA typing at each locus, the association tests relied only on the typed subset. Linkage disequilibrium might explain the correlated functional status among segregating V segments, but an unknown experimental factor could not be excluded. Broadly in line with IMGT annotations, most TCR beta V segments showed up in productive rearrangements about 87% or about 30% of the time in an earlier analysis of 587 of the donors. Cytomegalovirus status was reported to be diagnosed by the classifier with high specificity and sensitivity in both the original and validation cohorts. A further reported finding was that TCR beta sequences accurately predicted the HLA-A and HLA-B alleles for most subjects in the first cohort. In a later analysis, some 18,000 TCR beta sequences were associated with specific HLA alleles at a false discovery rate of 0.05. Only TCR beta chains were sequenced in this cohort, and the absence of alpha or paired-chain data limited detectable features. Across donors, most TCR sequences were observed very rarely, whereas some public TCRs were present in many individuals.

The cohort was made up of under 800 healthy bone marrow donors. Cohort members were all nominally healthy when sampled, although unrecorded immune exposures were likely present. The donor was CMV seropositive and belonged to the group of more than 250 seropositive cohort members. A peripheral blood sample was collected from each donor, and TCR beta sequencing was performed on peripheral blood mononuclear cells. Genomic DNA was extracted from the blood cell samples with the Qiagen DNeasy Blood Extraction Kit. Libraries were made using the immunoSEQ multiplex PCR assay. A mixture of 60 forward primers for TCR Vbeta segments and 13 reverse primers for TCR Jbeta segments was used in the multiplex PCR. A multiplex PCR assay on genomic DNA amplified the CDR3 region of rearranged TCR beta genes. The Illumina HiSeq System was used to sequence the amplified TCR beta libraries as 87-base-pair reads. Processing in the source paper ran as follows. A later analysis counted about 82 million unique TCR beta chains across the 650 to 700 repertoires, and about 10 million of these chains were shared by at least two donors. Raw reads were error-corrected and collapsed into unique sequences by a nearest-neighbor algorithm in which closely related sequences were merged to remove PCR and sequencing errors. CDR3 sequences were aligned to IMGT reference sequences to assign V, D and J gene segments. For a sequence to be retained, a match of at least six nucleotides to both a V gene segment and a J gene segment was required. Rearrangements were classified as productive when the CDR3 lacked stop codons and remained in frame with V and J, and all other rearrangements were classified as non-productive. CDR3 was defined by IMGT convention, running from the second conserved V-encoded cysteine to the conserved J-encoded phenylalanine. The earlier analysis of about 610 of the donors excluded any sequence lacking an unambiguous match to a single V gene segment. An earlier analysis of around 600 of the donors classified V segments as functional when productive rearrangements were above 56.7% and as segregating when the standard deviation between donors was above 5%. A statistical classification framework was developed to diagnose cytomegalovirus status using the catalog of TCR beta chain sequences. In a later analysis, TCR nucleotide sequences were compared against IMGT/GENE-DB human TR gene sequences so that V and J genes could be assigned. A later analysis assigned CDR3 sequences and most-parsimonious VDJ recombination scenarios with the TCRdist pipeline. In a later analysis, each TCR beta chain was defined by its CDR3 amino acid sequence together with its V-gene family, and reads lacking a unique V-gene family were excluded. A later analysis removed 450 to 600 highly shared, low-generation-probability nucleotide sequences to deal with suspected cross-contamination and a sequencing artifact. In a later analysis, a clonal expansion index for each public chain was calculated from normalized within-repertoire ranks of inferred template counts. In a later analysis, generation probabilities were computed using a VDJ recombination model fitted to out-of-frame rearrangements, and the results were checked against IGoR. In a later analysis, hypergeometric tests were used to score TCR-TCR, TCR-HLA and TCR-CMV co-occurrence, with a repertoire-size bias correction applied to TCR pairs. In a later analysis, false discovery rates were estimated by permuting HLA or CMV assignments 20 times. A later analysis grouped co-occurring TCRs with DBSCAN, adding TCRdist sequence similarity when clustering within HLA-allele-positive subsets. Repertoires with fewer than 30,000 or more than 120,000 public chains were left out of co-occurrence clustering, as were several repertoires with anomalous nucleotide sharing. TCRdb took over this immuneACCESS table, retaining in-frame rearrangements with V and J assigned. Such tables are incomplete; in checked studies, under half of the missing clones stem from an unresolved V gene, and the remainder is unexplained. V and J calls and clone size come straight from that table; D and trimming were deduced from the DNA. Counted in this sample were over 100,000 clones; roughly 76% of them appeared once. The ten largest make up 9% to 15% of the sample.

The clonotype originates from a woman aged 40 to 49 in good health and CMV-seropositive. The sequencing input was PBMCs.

This receptor has the CDR3 CAISRGRLNTEAFF. The DNA sequence is TGTGCCATCAGCAGAGGAAGGCTGAACACTGAAGCTTTCTTT. This chain is built from TRBV10-3 and TRBJ1-1; a confident D gene designation cannot be given. CDR1 and CDR2, per the germline V gene, are ENHRY and SYGVKD. From the cysteine through the phenylalanine, the CDR3 covers 14 amino acids. The CDR3 DNA has 42 bases and is translated from base 1. Trimming takes 6 bases from V and 0 bases from J, and the germline ends sit 11 bases apart.